This is a list of T cell receptor beta chains from one sample in a study of regulatory T cells in long-lasting Graves disease. TCRdb ran MiXCR on the multiplex PCR reads and lists one entry per CDR3 protein. There are some 320,000 distinct CDR3 sequences in the sample; approximately 20% occur only once, and about 36% lies in the top ten. This material consisted of peripheral blood mononuclear cells (PBMCs), taken at new diagnosis, from a patient treated with antithyroid drugs. These receptors all stem from a female donor with Graves disease. Each CDR3 is given with its conserved first and last residue. The D gene is left open where the match is weak. Not every row has a clone size; where given, it reads once, few, many or a size class.

d_gene: -; v_gene: TRBV5-5; abundance: -; j_gene: TRBJ1-3; CDR3aa: CASSLFEQTGNTIYF; CDR3nt: TGTGCCAGCAGCTTGTTTGAACAAACTGGAAACACCATATATTTT
d_gene: -; v_gene: TRBV28; abundance: many; j_gene: TRBJ1-1; CDR3aa: CASTPGGRGNTEAFF; CDR3nt: TGTGCCAGCACACCGGGGGGGCGGGGGAACACTGAAGCTTTCTTT
d_gene: TRBD1; v_gene: TRBV27; abundance: many; j_gene: TRBJ1-3; CDR3aa: CASSPADRGHTIYF; CDR3nt: TGTGCCAGCAGTCCAGCGGACAGGGGGCACACCATATATTTT
d_gene: -; v_gene: TRBV15; abundance: once; j_gene: TRBJ1-4; CDR3aa: CATSMRSEKLFF; CDR3nt: TGTGCCACCAGCATGCGGAGTGAAAAACTGTTTTTT
d_gene: -; v_gene: TRBV12-3/TRBV12-4; abundance: -; j_gene: TRBJ2-1; CDR3aa: CASSFKARWLVLKDEQFF; CDR3nt: TGTGCCAGCAGTTTTAAAGCCCGATGGCTAGTGTTAAAGGATGAGCAGTTCTTC
d_gene: -; v_gene: TRBV28; abundance: many; j_gene: TRBJ1-3; CDR3aa: CASSSGRTGRGNTIYF; CDR3nt: TGTGCCAGCAGTTCTGGCCGTACAGGGCGCGGAAACACCATATATTTT
d_gene: -; v_gene: TRBV2; abundance: many; j_gene: TRBJ2-7; CDR3aa: CASSPDRYVQYF; CDR3nt: TGTGCCAGCAGTCCGGACCGGTACGTGCAGTACTTC
d_gene: -; v_gene: TRBV5-1; abundance: few; j_gene: TRBJ1-2; CDR3aa: CASSLLDSSIYGYTF; CDR3nt: TGCGCCAGCAGCCTGCTGGACAGCTCCATCTATGGCTACACCTTC
d_gene: TRBD2; v_gene: TRBV2; abundance: few; j_gene: TRBJ2-2; CDR3aa: CASHLSGSKSTGELFF; CDR3nt: TGTGCCAGCCACCTTAGCGGGAGTAAGAGCACCGGGGAGCTGTTTTTT
d_gene: TRBD2; v_gene: TRBV2; abundance: many; j_gene: TRBJ2-2; CDR3aa: CARDPPGGATGELFF; CDR3nt: TGTGCCAGAGACCCCCCGGGAGGGGCCACCGGGGAGCTGTTTTTT
d_gene: -; v_gene: TRBV12-3/TRBV12-4; abundance: -; j_gene: TRBJ1-1; CDR3aa: CASSFGQLNTEAFF; CDR3nt: TGTGCCAGCAGTTTTGGACAACTGAACACTGAAGCTTTCTTT
d_gene: -; v_gene: TRBV28; abundance: -; j_gene: TRBJ2-7; CDR3aa: CASSSAGFYEQYF; CDR3nt: TGTGCCAGCAGTTCCGCGGGGTTCTACGAGCAGTACTTC
d_gene: -; v_gene: TRBV28; abundance: many; j_gene: TRBJ2-2; CDR3aa: CASSSRRPTGELFF; CDR3nt: TGTGCCAGCAGTTCCAGACGACCGACCGGGGAGCTGTTTTTT
d_gene: -; v_gene: TRBV10-3; abundance: many; j_gene: TRBJ1-5; CDR3aa: CAISFPDGINQPQHF; CDR3nt: TGTGCCATCAGTTTCCCGGACGGAATCAATCAGCCCCAGCATTTT
d_gene: -; v_gene: TRBV10-3; abundance: few; j_gene: TRBJ1-1; CDR3aa: CAIREFAANTEAFF; CDR3nt: TGTGCCATCAGGGAATTTGCGGCGAACACTGAAGCTTTCTTT
d_gene: -; v_gene: TRBV25-1; abundance: many; j_gene: TRBJ1-2; CDR3aa: CASREREHYGYTF; CDR3nt: TGTGCCAGCAGGGAAAGAGAACACTATGGCTACACCTTC
d_gene: -; v_gene: TRBV12-3/TRBV12-4; abundance: many; j_gene: TRBJ1-5; CDR3aa: CASSLGTSNQPQHF; CDR3nt: TGTGCCAGCAGTTTGGGGACAAGCAATCAGCCCCAGCATTTT
d_gene: TRBD2; v_gene: TRBV20-1; abundance: few; j_gene: TRBJ2-3; CDR3aa: CSASPSGAGGADTQYF; CDR3nt: TGCAGTGCTAGCCCCTCGGGAGCGGGAGGGGCAGATACGCAGTATTTT
d_gene: -; v_gene: TRBV9; abundance: -; j_gene: TRBJ2-1; CDR3aa: CASSLPGLRNYNEQFF; CDR3nt: TGTGCCAGCAGCCTCCCGGGCCTTAGGAATTACAATGAGCAGTTCTTC
d_gene: -; v_gene: TRBV20-1; abundance: many; j_gene: TRBJ2-3; CDR3aa: CSCLTGLGTDTQYF; CDR3nt: TGCAGTTGTCTTACAGGACTCGGCACAGATACGCAGTATTTT
d_gene: TRBD1; v_gene: TRBV5-1; abundance: few; j_gene: TRBJ2-3; CDR3aa: CASSYGTGLTGDTQYF; CDR3nt: TGCGCCAGCAGCTACGGGACAGGGTTGACAGGGGATACGCAGTATTTT
d_gene: -; v_gene: TRBV28; abundance: many; j_gene: TRBJ1-2; CDR3aa: CASSLVGNYGYTF; CDR3nt: TGTGCCAGCAGTTTGGTGGGGAACTATGGCTACACCTTC
d_gene: -; v_gene: TRBV2; abundance: many; j_gene: TRBJ1-5; CDR3aa: CASSNGLNQPQHF; CDR3nt: TGTGCCAGCAGTAATGGGCTCAATCAGCCCCAGCATTTT
d_gene: TRBD2; v_gene: TRBV28; abundance: -; j_gene: TRBJ2-3; CDR3aa: CVSSFLAAGAPDTQYF; CDR3nt: TGTGTTAGCAGTTTCCTAGCAGCGGGAGCACCAGATACGCAGTATTTT
d_gene: TRBD1; v_gene: TRBV18; abundance: few; j_gene: TRBJ1-1; CDR3aa: CASSPGQGLVTEAFF; CDR3nt: TGTGCCAGCTCACCGGGACAGGGGTTAGTTACTGAAGCTTTCTTT
d_gene: TRBD1; v_gene: TRBV5-1; abundance: few; j_gene: TRBJ1-1; CDR3aa: CASSFLGTGDTEAFF; CDR3nt: TGCGCCAGCAGCTTCCTCGGGACAGGGGACACTGAAGCTTTCTTT
d_gene: TRBD1; v_gene: TRBV7-9; abundance: few; j_gene: TRBJ2-6; CDR3aa: CASRNGQGAPGANVLTF; CDR3nt: TGTGCCAGCAGAAACGGACAGGGAGCCCCCGGGGCCAACGTCCTGACTTTC
d_gene: -; v_gene: TRBV27; abundance: few; j_gene: TRBJ1-4; CDR3aa: CASSLSIYRAGEKLFF; CDR3nt: TGTGCCAGCAGTTTATCGATATACAGGGCGGGTGAAAAACTGTTTTTT
d_gene: TRBD1; v_gene: TRBV5-1; abundance: many; j_gene: TRBJ1-1; CDR3aa: CASSFGQGNTEAFF; CDR3nt: TGTGCCAGCAGCTTCGGACAGGGCAACACTGAAGCTTTCTTT